This T cell receptor (beta chain) was recovered during a study of T cells after posttransplantation cyclophosphamide. Cyclophosphamide on days +3 and +4 followed busulfan-fludarabine conditioning and a marrow graft. Some clones are missing from TCRdb's copy, which holds only in-frame ones; the method was immunoSEQ multiplex PCR. The sample presents roughly 7,200 clones, none singletons. The CDR3 sequence is 14 residues long. The germline V gene has CDR1 SGHTA and CDR2 FQGNSA. With 6 bases removed from V and 8 bases from J, the gap between germline ends came to 19 bases. Study results and caveats: Later blood repertoires were often dominated by clones from the donor CD8+ memory compartment. After PTCy, TRB diversity resembled that of CNI/methotrexate controls. Blood and skin or GI T cell repertoires showed limited TRB overlap.

The table lists this clone with many counts. The antigen remains unidentified. The chain couples TRBV7-2 to TRBJ1-2, with D perhaps matching TRBD1 (5 bases). The receptor's source is a female patient aged 50-65 years who received an allogeneic stem cell transplant from an unrelated donor, was CMV-positive, and had acute GVHD only. The graft donor may have contributed some T cells. The material was PBMCs, obtained after allogeneic stem cell transplant with posttransplant cyclophosphamide. The CDR3 reads CASSSRDAGSGYTF. CDR3 DNA: TGTGCCAGCAGTTCCCGGGACGCCGGGAGCGGCTACACCTTC.